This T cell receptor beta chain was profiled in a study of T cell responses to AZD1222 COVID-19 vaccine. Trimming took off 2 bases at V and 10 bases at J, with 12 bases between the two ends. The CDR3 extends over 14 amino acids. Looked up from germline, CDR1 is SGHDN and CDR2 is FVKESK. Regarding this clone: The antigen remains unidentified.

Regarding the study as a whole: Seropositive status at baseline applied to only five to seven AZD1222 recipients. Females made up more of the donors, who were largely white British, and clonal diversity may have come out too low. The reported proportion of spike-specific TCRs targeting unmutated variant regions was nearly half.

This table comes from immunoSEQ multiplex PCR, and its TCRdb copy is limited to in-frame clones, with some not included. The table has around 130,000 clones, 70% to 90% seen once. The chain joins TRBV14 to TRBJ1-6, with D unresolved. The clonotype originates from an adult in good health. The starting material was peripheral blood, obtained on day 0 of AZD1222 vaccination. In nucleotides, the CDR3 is TGTGCCAGCAGCCAAACTTGGGCAGGCTCACCCCTCCACTTT. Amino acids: CASSQTWAGSPLHF.